The 5 T cell receptor beta chains in this list originate from one sample, sequenced in a study of blood T cells in healthy people across ages. Through a sample-barcoded 5' primer and a J-beta primer mix, a second PCR was run for roughly 6 to 11 cycles. TCRdb ran MiXCR on the 5' RACE reads and lists one entry per CDR3 protein. The repertoire has about 970,000 distinct CDR3 sequences, just over 50% of them found once; the top ten carry about 22%. Sequencing input: blood. The receptors come from a woman aged 55-70 years in good health.

This clonotype was recorded once. V gene TRBV6-5 combines with J gene TRBJ1-1; D may be TRBD1 (6 bases). The V gene lost 7 bases and the J gene lost 4 bases, with 19 bases spanning the gap. The V gene's germline CDR1 is MNHEY and CDR2 SVGAGI. The CDR3 totals 15 residues. The CDR3 spells CASTKWRGSGTEAFF. The CDR3 nucleotides read TGTGCCAGCACCAAATGGAGGGGGAGTGGCACTGAAGCTTTCTTT.

The CDR3 DNA sequence: TGTGCCAGCAGCTTCTCGGGACAGCTTAGCAATCAGCCCCAGCATTTT. This codes for CASSFSGQLSNQPQHF. V usage is TRBV7-9 and J usage is TRBJ1-5, with 7 bases aligning to TRBD1. Germline loops: CDR1 SEHNR, CDR2 FQNEAQ (reference sequence). V trimming: 3 bases; J trimming: 0 bases; junction bases outside the gene matches: 5. This CDR3 has 16 amino acids.

J is TRBJ2-2 and V is TRBV12-5, with unresolved D. The CDR3 contains 12 residues. Trimming cost V 5 bases and J 7 bases, with 8 bases left between them. Germline CDR1 is LGHNT and CDR2 is FRNRAP. CDR3 DNA: TGTGCTAGTGGTCCCCAAGGCGGGGAGCTGTTTTTT. Residues: CASGPQGGELFF.

The chain joins TRBV20-1 to TRBJ2-7; the D gene is possibly TRBD2 (5 bases). Trimming left V 6 bases short and J 3 bases short, with 15 bases between. From germline, CDR1 is DFQATT and CDR2 SNEGSKA (reference sequence). The CDR3 has 13 amino acids. CDR3 sequence reads: CSAPSGGHYEQYF. The CDR3 coding sequence is TGCAGTGCGCCCAGCGGCGGCCACTACGAGCAGTACTTC.

The rearrangement uses TRBV29-1 and TRBJ1-2; D call uncertain. Trimming left V 5 bases short and J 5 bases short, with 18 bases between. The CDR3 contains 14 residues. The germline V gene has CDR1 SQVTM and CDR2 ANQGSEA. CDR3 in amino acids: CSVFSSGVVYGYTF. The CDR3 bases are TGCAGCGTTTTCTCCTCTGGGGTGGTTTATGGCTACACCTTC. Drawing the rest from reference TRBV29-1 and TRBJ1-2, the complete variable domain is SAVISQKPSRDICQRGTSLTIQCQVDSQVTMMFWYRQQPGQSLTLIATANQGSEATYESGFVIDKFPISRPNLTFSTLTVSNMSPEDSSIYLCSVFSSGVVYGYTFGSGTRLTVV.